Below, 9 T cell receptor beta chains from the same sample are listed, as sequenced in a study of blood T cell repertoires in COVID-19. The method was immunoSEQ multiplex PCR; TCRdb's version includes in-frame clones alone and lacks a portion of them. The sample includes about 100,000 clones, around 90% of them seen just once. Sequencing input: peripheral blood. The source is a human donor in a cohort sampled during active COVID-19.

The chain carries TRBV27 and TRBJ1-5; TRBD1 matches at 10 bases. Germline loops: CDR1 MNHEY, CDR2 SMNVEV (reference sequence). J gave up 4 bases and V 3 bases, and 0 bases lay outside the gene matches. This CDR3 is built from 14 residues. The CDR3 DNA reads TGTGCCAGCAGTTTGGGACAGGGGAATCAGCCCCAGCATTTT. It specifies CASSLGQGNQPQHF.

V gene TRBV6-6 combines with J gene TRBJ1-1, with TRBD1 identical over 8 bases. The CDR3 totals 15 residues. V was clipped by 4 bases and J by 4 bases; unmatched bases: 8. Germline loops: CDR1 MNHNY, CDR2 SVGAGI (reference sequence). The CDR3 DNA follows: TGTGCCAGCAGTTTTCTTCAGGGGGCGCGCACTGAAGCTTTCTTT. The encoded protein is CASSFLQGARTEAFF.

This chain joins TRBV7-9 and TRBJ2-2, with a weak D call TRBD2 (6 bases). This CDR3 contains 17 residues. Germline V gene lookup returns CDR1 SEHNR and CDR2 FQNEAQ (reference sequence). Trimming pared 3 bases from V and 6 bases from J, leaving 20 bases between. The CDR3, as DNA: TGTGCCAGCAGCTTGACTAGTCGGACGGATCGGGCCGGGGAGCTGTTTTTT. It is translated as CASSLTSRTDRAGELFF.

The genes are TRBV11-2 and TRBJ2-7; 7 bases are a match to TRBD1. This CDR3 has 14 amino acids. In germline, CDR1 is SGHAT, CDR2 FQNNGV. The V segment lost 5 bases and the J segment 4 bases; nucleotides outside the gene matches: 8. Here the CDR3 DNA reads TGTGCCAGCAGCCGCCGGGACAGAGATTACGAGCAGTACTTC. It translates to CASSRRDRDYEQYF.

V usage is TRBV24-1 and J usage is TRBJ1-5; TRBD1 is a possible D gene (6 bases). Germline-derived CDR1 and CDR2 are KGHDR and SFDVKD. CDR3 length: 17 residues. V lost 4 bases and J 7 bases, leaving 22 bases between the germline ends. CDR3 sequence: CATSDRKTGFLEQPQHF. Written as DNA, the CDR3 is TGTGCCACCAGTGACCGAAAGACAGGCTTCTTAGAACAGCCCCAGCATTTT.

The chain couples TRBV24-1 to TRBJ2-3; D not certain. CDR3 length: 14 amino acids. Germline assignment: CDR1 KGHDR and CDR2 SFDVKD. Trimming removed 8 bases from V and 2 bases from J, with 13 bases in between. In nucleotides, the CDR3 is TGTGCCACCAAGCCTCGCGACTTCACAGATACGCAGTATTTT. Translation: CATKPRDFTDTQYF.

The CDR3 sequence is CASSLGRNYGYTF. As DNA, the CDR3 is TGTGCCAGCAGCTTAGGCAGAAACTATGGCTACACCTTC. The chain carries TRBV7-8 and TRBJ1-2, with D uncertain. Germline CDR1 is SGHVS and CDR2 is FQNEAQ. The CDR3 extends over 13 amino acids. V lost 1 base and J lost 2, with 5 bases in between.

About this clone itself: The germline gene is not matched at one end of the junction; a read error may be the cause. Other nucleotide sequences from this sample produce the same CDR3. J is TRBJ2-3 and V is TRBV19; 10 bases are shared with TRBD2. Per germline, CDR1 LNHDA and CDR2 SQIVND (reference sequence). The CDR3 length is 16 residues. CDR3 sequence (DNA): TGCGCCAGTAGTATAGAGCTAGCGGGAGCGTCGGCTACGCAGTATTTT. Encoded protein: CASSIELAGASATQYF.

The chain uses TRBV28 and TRBJ2-5; a weak D match, TRBD1 (7 bases). CDR1 is MDHEN, CDR2 SYDVKM, per germline. CDR3 size: 13 residues. Trimming took 6 bases from V and 4 from J, leaving 12 bases between them. This CDR3 reads CASSQGGRETQYF. In DNA form, the CDR3 reads TGTGCCAGCAGCCAGGGGGGACGAGAGACCCAGTACTTC.